The clone carrying this T cell receptor (beta chain) was detected ten times or more. A second roughly 7 to 12 cycle PCR used barcoded and J-beta primers. Each CDR3 protein gets one entry after TCRdb re-called the 5' RACE reads with MiXCR. The table records 630,000 or so distinct CDR3 sequences, approximately 30% of them present only once. Germline CDR1 SGHVS, CDR2 FQNEAQ. There are 15 residues in the CDR3. J gave up 7 bases and V 2 bases, and 6 bases lay outside the gene matches. This entry is derived from a study of blood T cells in healthy people across ages. This receptor was identified in a woman over 75 in good health. The chain uses TRBV7-8 and TRBJ2-1; 9 nucleotides align to TRBD2. Sample: blood. CDR3 protein: CASSLPGTSRNEQFF. CDR3 nucleotides: TGTGCCAGCAGCTTACCCGGGACTAGCAGGAATGAGCAGTTCTTC. Variable domain in full (rest from reference TRBV7-8 and TRBJ2-1): GAGVSQSPRYKVAKRGQDVALRCDPISGHVSLFWYQQALGQGPEFLTYFQNEAQLDKSGLPSDRFFAERPEGSVSTLKIQRTQQEDSAVYLCASSLPGTSRNEQFFGPGTRLTVL.